The clone carrying this T cell receptor (beta chain) was picked up a small number of times. The antigen is unknown. The data belong to a study of human T cells and chemical hapten exposure. Looking at the study overall: Among samples, TCR yields varied mainly because of small differences in pooled library volume.

Each CDR3 protein is one row after TCRdb ran MiXCR on the RACE reads. There are about 84,000 distinct CDR3 sequences in the sample; less than 14% occur only once, and approximately 3.7% lies in the top ten. Study observations and caveats: Patch test scores rose with PT1 expanded TCR counts, a positive correlation. Healthy people's immune response may differ from that of the donors, who had alopecia.

Specified time point: patch test 3, about 24 weeks after DPC sensitization. Treatment denoted: therapeutic diphenylcyclopropenone sensitization with weekly scalp DPC. Trimming removed 5 bases from V and 8 bases from J; junction bases left unmatched: 10. This CDR3 spans 14 amino acids. Per the germline V gene, CDR1 is SGHRS and CDR2 is YFSETQ. This TCR derives from a woman between 50 and 59 years old with alopecia areata. Some clones in this sample may be carry-over from other donors' samples. This chain joins TRBV5-1 and TRBJ2-1, with 7 bases fitting TRBD2. Source: whole blood, taken in connection with sensitization to the hapten diphenylcyclopropenone (DPC). The CDR3 coding sequence is TGCGCCAGCAGGGGGCTCGGCGGGAGCGATGAGCAGTTCTTC. Protein sequence: CASRGLGGSDEQFF.